This T cell receptor beta chain was observed in a study of T cell responses to AZD1222 COVID-19 vaccine. The CDR3 loop spans 21 amino acids. In the case of this clone: The antigen is unknown.

Profiling relied on immunoSEQ multiplex PCR, and the TCRdb table lists in-frame clones only, not all of them. The sample carries more than 75,000 clones, around 82% recorded once. General study results and limits: Only six AZD1222 recipients tested seropositive at baseline.

The sequencing here drew on peripheral blood, taken 28 days after the second AZD1222 dose. The sequence came from an adult who received the AZD1222 COVID-19 vaccine. The genes are TRBV21-1 and TRBJ2-2; TRBD2, the table's D call, lacks a check against the DNA. TRBV21-1 is a recognized pseudogene. The CDR3 sequence: CASSKVKITGGGAGRTGELFF. The CDR3 coding sequence is TGTGCCAGCAGCAAAGTTAAGATCACGGGGGGTGGTGCGGGAAGGACCGGGGAGCTGTTTTTT.